The source of this TCR beta chain is a study of blood T cell repertoires in COVID-19. About the research overall: Whether acute or convalescent, the COVID-19 samples came from the United States, Italy and Spain.

Participants' reported clinical history set cohort assignment. Either two negative PCRs, clearance, or symptom resolution qualified Cohort 3 donors as recovered. Germline values: CDR1 SNHLY, CDR2 FYNNEI. V lost 3 bases, J lost 2 bases, and 16 bases lay in between. This CDR3 has 16 amino acids. Clones were read by immunoSEQ multiplex PCR, and TCRdb kept only the in-frame ones, dropping some. This table has roughly 400,000 clones, 90% appearing once. The chain joins TRBV2 to TRBJ2-5; perhaps TRBD2 as D (7 bases). This TCR was recovered from a man aged 18 to 29 who had recovered from COVID-19. The material sequenced was PBMCs or T cells enriched from blood (not recorded which). The CDR3 DNA reads TGTGCCAGCAGTGATTATCGGGGGGCCCTACAAGAGACCCAGTACTTC. Amino acids: CASSDYRGALQETQYF. The full variable domain, in which reference TRBV2 and TRBJ2-5 provide the parts outside the CDR3, is EPEVTQTPSHQVTQMGQEVILRCVPISNHLYFYWYRQILGQKVEFLVSFYNNEISEKSEIFDDQFSVERPDGSNFTLKIRSTKLEDSAMYFCASSDYRGALQETQYFGPGTRLLVL.